This TCR beta chain is from a study of CD8 T cells in Susac syndrome. Random-hexamer reverse transcription was applied to roughly 0.45 to 1 ug RNA. TCRdb passed the immunoSEQ multiplex PCR reads through MiXCR, listing each CDR3 protein once. The data hold under 110,000 distinct CDR3 sequences, with approximately 93% observed a single time. The V gene lost 5 bases and the J gene lost 1 base, with 8 bases spanning the gap. Germline V gives CDR1 MNHEY, CDR2 SVGAGI. This CDR3 is 13 amino acids long. The sequenced target, TCR beta, came from blood CD8+ and CD4+ T cells. The patients with Susac syndrome were individuals who fulfilled the recently defined diagnostic criteria for disease that was either definite or probable. TEMRA cells were enriched by FACS, while CD8+ and CD4+ T cells were obtained through a negative isolation that was performed magnetically.

The chain has TRBV6-5 and TRBJ2-5, with D possibly matching TRBD2 (5 bases). The source of this sequence is a human donor with Susac syndrome. Input material: CD8+ T cells from PBMCs. The CDR3: CASSPGIQETQYF. In DNA, the CDR3 is TGTGCCAGCAGTCCGGGGATCCAAGAGACCCAGTACTTC.